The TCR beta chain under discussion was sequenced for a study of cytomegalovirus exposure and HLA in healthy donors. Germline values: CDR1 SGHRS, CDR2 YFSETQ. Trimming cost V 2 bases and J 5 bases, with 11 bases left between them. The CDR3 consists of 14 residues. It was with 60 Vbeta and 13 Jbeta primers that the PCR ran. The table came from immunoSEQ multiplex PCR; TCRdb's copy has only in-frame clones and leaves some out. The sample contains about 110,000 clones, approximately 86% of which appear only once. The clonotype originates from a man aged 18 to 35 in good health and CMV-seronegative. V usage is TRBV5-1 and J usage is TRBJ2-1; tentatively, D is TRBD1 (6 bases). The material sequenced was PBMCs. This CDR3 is CASSFQTGNNEQFF. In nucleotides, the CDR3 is TGCGCCAGCAGCTTCCAGACAGGAAACAATGAGCAGTTCTTC.